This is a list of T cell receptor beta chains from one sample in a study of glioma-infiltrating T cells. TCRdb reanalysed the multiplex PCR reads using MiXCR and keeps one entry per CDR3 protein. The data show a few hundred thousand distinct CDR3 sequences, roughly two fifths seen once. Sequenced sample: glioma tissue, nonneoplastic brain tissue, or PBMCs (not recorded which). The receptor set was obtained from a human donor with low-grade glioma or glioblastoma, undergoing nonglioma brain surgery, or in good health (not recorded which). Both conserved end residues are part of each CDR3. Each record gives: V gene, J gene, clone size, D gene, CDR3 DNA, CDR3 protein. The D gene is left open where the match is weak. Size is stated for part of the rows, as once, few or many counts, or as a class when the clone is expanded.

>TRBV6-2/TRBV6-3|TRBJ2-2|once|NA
TGTGCCAGCAGTATGCTAGCAGCCACCGGGGAGCTGTTTTTT
CASSMLAATGELFF
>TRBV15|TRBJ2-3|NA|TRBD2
TGTGCCACCGGGAGGGGCAGAAACACAGATACGCAGTATTTT
CATGRGRNTDTQYF
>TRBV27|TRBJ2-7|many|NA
TGTGCCAGCAGCCAAACTTATGCTTCCTACGAGCAGTACTTC
CASSQTYASYEQYF
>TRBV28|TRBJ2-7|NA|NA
TGTGCCAGCAGCCCCATATTCTACGAGCAGTACTTC
CASSPIFYEQYF
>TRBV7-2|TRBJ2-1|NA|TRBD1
TGTGCCAGCAGCTTAGTGACAGGGGACAATGACCAGTTCTTC
CASSLVTGDNDQFF
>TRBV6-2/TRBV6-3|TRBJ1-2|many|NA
TGTGCCAGCAGTACCGGGGACCTAAAAGACACCTTC
CASSTGDLKDTF
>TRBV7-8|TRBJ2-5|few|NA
TGTGCCAGCAGCTTATATGGGGGGGCAGGGGAGACCCAGTACTTC
CASSLYGGAGETQYF
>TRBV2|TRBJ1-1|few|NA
TGTGCCAGCAGTGCCCCGCTGGAGCAGGGGATGTTCACTGAAGCTTTCTTT
CASSAPLEQGMFTEAFF
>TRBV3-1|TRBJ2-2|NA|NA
TGTGCCAGCAGCTTAAAGTCCGGGGAGCTGTTTTTT
CASSLKSGELFF
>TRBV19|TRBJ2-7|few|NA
TGTGCCAGTAGTCTCGGGCCGGGGTCCTCCTACGAGCAGTACTTC
CASSLGPGSSYEQYF